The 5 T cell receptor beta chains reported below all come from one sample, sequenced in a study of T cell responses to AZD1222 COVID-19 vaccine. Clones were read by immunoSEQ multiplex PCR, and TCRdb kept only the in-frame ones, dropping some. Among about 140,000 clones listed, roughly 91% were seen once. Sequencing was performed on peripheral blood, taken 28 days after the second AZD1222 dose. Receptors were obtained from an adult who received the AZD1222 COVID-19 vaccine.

The CDR3 nucleotides read TGTGCCAGCAGCGTAGAGTTGGGACAGGGAAGGGCCGGGGAGCTGTTTTTT. This codes for CASSVELGQGRAGELFF. This chain connects TRBV9 to TRBJ2-2, with 9 bases fitting TRBD1. The J segment lost 6 bases and the V segment lost 0 bases, leaving 9 bases of the junction unmatched. Germline CDR1 and CDR2: SGDLS and YYNGEE. This CDR3 spans 17 amino acids.

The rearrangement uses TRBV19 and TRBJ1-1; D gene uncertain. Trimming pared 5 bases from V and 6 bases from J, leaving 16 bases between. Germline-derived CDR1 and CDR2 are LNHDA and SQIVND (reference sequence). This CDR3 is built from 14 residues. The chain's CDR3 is CASSSPRRRPEAFF. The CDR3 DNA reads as TGTGCCAGTAGTTCCCCCCGACGGAGACCTGAAGCTTTCTTT.

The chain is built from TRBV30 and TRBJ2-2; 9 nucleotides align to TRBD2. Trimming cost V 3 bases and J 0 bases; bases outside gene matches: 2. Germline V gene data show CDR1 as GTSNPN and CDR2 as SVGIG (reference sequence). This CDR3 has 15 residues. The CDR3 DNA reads TGTGCCTGGAGACAGCGGGGGGCGAACACCGGGGAGCTGTTTTTT. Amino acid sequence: CAWRQRGANTGELFF.

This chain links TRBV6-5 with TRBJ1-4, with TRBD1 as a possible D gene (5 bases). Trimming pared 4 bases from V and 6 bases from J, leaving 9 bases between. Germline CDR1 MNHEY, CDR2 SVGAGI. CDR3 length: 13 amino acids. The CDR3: CASSWRGDEKLFF. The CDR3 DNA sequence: TGTGCCAGCAGTTGGCGGGGGGATGAAAAACTGTTTTTT.

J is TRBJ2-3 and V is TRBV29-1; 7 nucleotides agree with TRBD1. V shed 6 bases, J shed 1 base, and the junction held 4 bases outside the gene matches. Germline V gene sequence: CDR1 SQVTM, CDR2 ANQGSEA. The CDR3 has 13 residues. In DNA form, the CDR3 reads TGCAGCGTACCAGGGGGTGGCACAGATACGCAGTATTTT. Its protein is CSVPGGGTDTQYF.